This T cell receptor (beta chain) is drawn from a study of cytomegalovirus exposure and HLA in healthy donors. Primers included in the PCR were 60 Vbeta and 13 Jbeta primers. TCRdb's copy holds only in-frame clones and misses some; the assay was immunoSEQ multiplex PCR. The table includes around 29,000 clones, approximately 62% detected once. Germline assignment: CDR1 SGDLS and CDR2 YYNGEE. Trimming took 0 bases from V and 4 from J; bases not matched to a gene: 8. This CDR3 has 18 amino acids. The sequence was obtained from a male donor in good health and CMV-seropositive. What was sequenced was PBMCs. The chain links TRBV9 to TRBJ2-2; 11 bases are a match to TRBD2. Here the CDR3 DNA reads TGTGCCAGCAGCGTAGCAGGGCTAGCGGGAGGTGGCACCGGGGAGCTGTTTTTT. This sequence encodes CASSVAGLAGGGTGELFF.